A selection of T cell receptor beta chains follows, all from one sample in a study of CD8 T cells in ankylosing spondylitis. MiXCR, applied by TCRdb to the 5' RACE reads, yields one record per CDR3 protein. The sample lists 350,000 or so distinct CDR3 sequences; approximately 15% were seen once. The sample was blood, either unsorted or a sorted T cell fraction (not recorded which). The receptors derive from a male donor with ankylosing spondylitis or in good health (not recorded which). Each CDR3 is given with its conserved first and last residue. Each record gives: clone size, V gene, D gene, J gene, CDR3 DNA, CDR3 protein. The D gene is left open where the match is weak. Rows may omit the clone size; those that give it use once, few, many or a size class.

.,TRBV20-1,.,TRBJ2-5,TGCAGTGCTAGAGAGGTTGTGGAGACCCAGTACTTC,CSAREVVETQYF
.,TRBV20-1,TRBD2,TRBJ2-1,TGCAGTGCAAGCAGCGGGGGGGAGGAGCAGTTCTTC,CSASSGGEEQFF
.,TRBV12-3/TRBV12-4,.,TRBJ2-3,TGTGCCAGCAGTGACCTGGGGGGAAGGGATACGCAGTATTTT,CASSDLGGRDTQYF
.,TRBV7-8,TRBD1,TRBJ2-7,TGTGCCAGCAGCTTCACAGGGGGTACTGGAGAGCAGTACTTC,CASSFTGGTGEQYF
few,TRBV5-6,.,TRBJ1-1,TGTGCCAGCAGCTCTCGACAGACCCTCACTGAAGCTTTCTTT,CASSSRQTLTEAFF
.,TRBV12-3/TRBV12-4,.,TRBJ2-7,TGTGCCTGCAGCCCCTATTCCCCAGGGCCCTACGAGCAGTACTTC,CACSPYSPGPYEQYF
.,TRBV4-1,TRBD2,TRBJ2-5,TGCGCCAGCGGCTCGCTAGCGGGGGCGAGACAAGAGACCCAGTACTTC,CASGSLAGARQETQYF
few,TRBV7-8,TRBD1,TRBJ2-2,TGTGCCAGCAGCTTAGAGTCAGGGGGCGCGACCGGGGAGCTGTTTTTT,CASSLESGGATGELFF
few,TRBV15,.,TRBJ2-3,TGTGCCGTAGGGGGGGCTGGTTCGGATACGCAGTATTTT,CAVGGAGSDTQYF
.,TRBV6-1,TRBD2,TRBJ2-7,TGTGCCAGCAGTGAAGCGCTTCAGGGGCGGGGGGGCACTAGCGAGCAGTACTTC,CASSEALQGRGGTSEQYF
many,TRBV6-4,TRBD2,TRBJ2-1,TGTGCCAGCAGTGGGACTAGCAATGAGCAGTTCTTC,CASSGTSNEQFF
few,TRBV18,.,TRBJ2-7,TGTGCCAGCTCACCGGACGGGGGCCCGGGTGAGCAGTACTTC,CASSPDGGPGEQYF
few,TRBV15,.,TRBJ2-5,TGTGCCACCAGCTCTTACGGTCCACAAGAGACCCAGTACTTC,CATSSYGPQETQYF
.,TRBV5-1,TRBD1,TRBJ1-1,TGCGCCAGCAGCTTGGGGGCAGGGGGAACTGAAGCTTTCTTT,CASSLGAGGTEAFF
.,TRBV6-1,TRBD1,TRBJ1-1,TGTGCCAGCAGCCTCCCGGGACAGGGGGCCCACACTGAAGCTTTCTTT,CASSLPGQGAHTEAFF
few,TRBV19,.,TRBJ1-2,TGTGCCAGTAGCTCTTGGGGATCTCAGGGGCTTGGCTACACCTTC,CASSSWGSQGLGYTF
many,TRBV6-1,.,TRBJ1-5,TGTGCCAGCAGTGATCCAGGGGCGGCACTTTTAAGCAATCAGCCCCAGCATTTT,CASSDPGAALLSNQPQHF
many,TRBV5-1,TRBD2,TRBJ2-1,TGCGCCAGCAGCTTGGGGACTAGCTCCCAGCCCCAGCAGTTCTTC,CASSLGTSSQPQQFF
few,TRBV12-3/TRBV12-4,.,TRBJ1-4,TGTGCCAGCAGTCCGGGACGGTTTAATGAAAAACTGTTTTTT,CASSPGRFNEKLFF
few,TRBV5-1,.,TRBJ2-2,TGCGCCAGCAGCTTGGCCGGCAACGGGGAGCTGTTTTTT,CASSLAGNGELFF
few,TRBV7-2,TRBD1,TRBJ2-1,TGTGCCAGCAGCTTAGCCTTAGGGACAGGGCGCTCCTACAATGAGCAGTTCTTC,CASSLALGTGRSYNEQFF
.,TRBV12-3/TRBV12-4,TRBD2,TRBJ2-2,TGTGCCAGCAGTTTAGGGCTAGCGGGGGGGATGGAGCTGTTTTTT,CASSLGLAGGMELFF
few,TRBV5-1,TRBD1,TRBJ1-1,TGCGCCAGCAGTCTCCTGACAGGGGGGGACACTGAAGCTTTCTTT,CASSLLTGGDTEAFF
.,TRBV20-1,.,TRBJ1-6,TGCAGTGCTAGAGATCAGGTGAATTCACCCCTCCACTTT,CSARDQVNSPLHF
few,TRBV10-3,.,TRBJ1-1,TGTGCCATCAGTGACGAAAAAGGCACTGAAGCTTTCTTT,CAISDEKGTEAFF
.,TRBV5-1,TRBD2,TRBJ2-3,TGCGCCGGGAGGGCTTCTAGCACAGATACGCAGTATTTT,CAGRASSTDTQYF
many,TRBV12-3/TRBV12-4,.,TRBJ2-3,TGTGCCAGCAGGGGGGCAGATACGCAGTATTTT,CASRGADTQYF
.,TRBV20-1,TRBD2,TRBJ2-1,TGCAGTGCTAGAGATCGTCAGCGGGGCCTCTACAATGAGCAGTTCTTC,CSARDRQRGLYNEQFF
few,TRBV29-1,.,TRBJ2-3,TGCAGCTGGTGGTCAGCGGGCAGCACAGATACGCAGTATTTT,CSWWSAGSTDTQYF
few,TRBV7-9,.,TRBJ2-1,TGTGCCATCTCCCGGGACTCCTCCAGAGAGCAGTTCTTC,CAISRDSSREQFF
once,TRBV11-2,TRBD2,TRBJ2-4,TGTGCCAGCAGCTCCCTTCTTAGCGGGAGGGCCTTGGACAAAAACATTCAGTACTTC,CASSSLLSGRALDKNIQYF
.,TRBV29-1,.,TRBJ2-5,TGCAGCCTCTGGCCTCCGACAGGCTCCCAAGAGACCCAGTACTTC,CSLWPPTGSQETQYF
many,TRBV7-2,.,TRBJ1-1,TGTGCCAGCAGCTCTTCCCGCAACACTGAAGCTTTCTTT,CASSSSRNTEAFF
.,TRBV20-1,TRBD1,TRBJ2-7,TGCAGTGCTAGCCCGGACAGGAACGAGCAGTACTTC,CSASPDRNEQYF
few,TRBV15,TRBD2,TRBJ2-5,TGTGCCACCAGCAGAGTTGCGGGAGGTCGAGAGACCCAGTACTTC,CATSRVAGGRETQYF
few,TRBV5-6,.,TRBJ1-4,TGTGCCAGCAGCTTGAGCCCAGGGGAGAGTGAAAAACTGTTTTTT,CASSLSPGESEKLFF
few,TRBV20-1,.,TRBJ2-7,TGCAGTGCTAGCTTGACAGGGACTTACGAGCAGTACTTC,CSASLTGTYEQYF
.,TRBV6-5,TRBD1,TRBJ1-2,TGTGCCAGCAGTTACAGCTACAGGGGAGGCTCTAGCTATGGCTACACCTTC,CASSYSYRGGSSYGYTF
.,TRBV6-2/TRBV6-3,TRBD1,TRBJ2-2,TGTGCCAGCAGTTATCCGGGGACAGGGTTCGCCGGGGAGCTGTTTTTT,CASSYPGTGFAGELFF
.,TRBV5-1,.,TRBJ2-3,TGCGCCAGCAGCCCGGGATTGAGCGGGCGGCCGGGGGAAACGCAGTATTTT,CASSPGLSGRPGETQYF